This passage covers 4 T cell receptor beta chains from one sample sequenced in a study of cytomegalovirus exposure and HLA in healthy donors (dated by TCRdb to 2016 to 2017). The method behind the library was the immunoSEQ multiplex PCR assay. A mixture of 60 forward primers for TCR Vbeta segments and 13 reverse primers for TCR Jbeta segments was used in the multiplex PCR. TCRdb retrieved this table from immuneACCESS and kept in-frame rearrangements only. Not all clones are present; in checked studies, unresolved V genes account for under half, and no reason is known for the remainder. Recorded for this sample are 170,000 or so clones; over 70% of them occurred a single time. The ten most abundant clones make up under 7.5% of the sample. Sample: PBMCs. Receptors originate from a man aged 25-40 years in good health and CMV-seropositive.

The chain employs TRBV7-3 and TRBJ1-1; D gene ambiguous. V lost 2 bases to trimming and J lost 3 bases, with 7 bases between them. Germline V gene sequence: CDR1 SGHTA, CDR2 FQGTGA. The CDR3 covers 13 residues. CDR3 DNA: TGTGCCAGCAGCTTATCGGTGTACACTGAAGCTTTCTTT. Translating it yields CASSLSVYTEAFF.

The chain uses TRBV19 and TRBJ1-2; 8 positions match TRBD1. Germline loops: CDR1 LNHDA, CDR2 SQIVND (reference sequence). The length of the CDR3 is 15 residues. Germline trimming cut 4 bases from V and 2 bases from J; bases unmatched to any gene: 6. CDR3 in DNA: TGTGCCAGTAGTACTCGGACAGGGTACAACTATGGCTACACCTTC. Translating it yields CASSTRTGYNYGYTF.

This chain uses TRBV15 with TRBJ2-5; D not resolved. Judging by the DNA end, TRBJ2-7 fits better; the J call may be wrong. CDR1 and CDR2 from the germline V gene are LNHNV and YYDKDF (reference sequence). The CDR3 contains 13 residues. The CDR3: CATSRDSVAEQYF. CDR3 DNA: TGTGCCACCAGCAGAGATTCAGTAGCCGAGCAGTACTTC.

Note on this clone: The junction departs from germline at one end; a sequencing error may be responsible. The rearrangement links TRBV7-9 to TRBJ1-6; a possible D gene is TRBD1 (6 bases). The CDR3 contains 17 residues. In germline, CDR1 is SEHNR, CDR2 FQNEAQ (reference sequence). The DNA for the CDR3 is TGTTCCAGCAGCTTATTCCGGGGGGGCCTTTCGGATTCACCCCTCCACTTT. Amino acids: CSSSLFRGGLSDSPLHF.